This entry is about one TCR beta chain. Its antigen remains unknown. This record comes from a study of cytotoxic CD8 clonotypes in ibrutinib-treated CLL. General study results and limits: Measured clonality at baseline was greater than in age-matched healthy donors and tracked with circulating CD8+ T-cell counts.

Only in-frame clones appear in the TCRdb table, and some are missing; sequencing was by immunoSEQ multiplex PCR. The sample has hundreds of thousands of clones; 70% are singletons. Germline CDR1 reads LNHDA; CDR2 reads SQIVND (reference sequence). V shed 6 bases and J shed 5 bases, with 10 bases lying between them. This CDR3 is built from 12 residues. This receptor was identified in a human donor with chronic lymphocytic leukemia. Sequences were derived from PBMCs, sampled after 24 months of ibrutinib treatment. This chain connects TRBV19 to TRBJ2-5; tentative D call: TRBD2 (5 bases). Here the CDR3 reads CASRTSGETQYF. DNA for the CDR3: TGTGCCAGTAGGACCTCGGGGGAGACCCAGTACTTC.